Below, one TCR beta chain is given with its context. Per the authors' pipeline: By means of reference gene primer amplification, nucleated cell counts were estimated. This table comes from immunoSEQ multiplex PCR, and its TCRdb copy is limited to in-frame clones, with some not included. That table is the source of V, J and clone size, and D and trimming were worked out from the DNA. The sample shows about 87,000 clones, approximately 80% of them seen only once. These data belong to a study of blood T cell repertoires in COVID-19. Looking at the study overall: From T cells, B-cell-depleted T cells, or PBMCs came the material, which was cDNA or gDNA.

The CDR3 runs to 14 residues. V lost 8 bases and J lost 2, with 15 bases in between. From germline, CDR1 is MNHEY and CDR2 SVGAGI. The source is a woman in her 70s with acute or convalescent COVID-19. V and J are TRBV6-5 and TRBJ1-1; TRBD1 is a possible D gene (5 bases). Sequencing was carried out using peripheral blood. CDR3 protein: CASQGRADNTEAFF. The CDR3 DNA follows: TGTGCCAGCCAGGGTCGGGCAGACAACACTGAAGCTTTCTTT.